This T cell receptor (beta chain) was sequenced for a study of human T cells and chemical hapten exposure. The time point was: patch test 3, about 24 weeks after DPC sensitization. The treatment here: therapeutic diphenylcyclopropenone sensitization with weekly scalp DPC. The CDR3 runs 13 residues. After removal of 5 bases from V and 5 bases from J, the junction contained 4 bases not matched to a gene. CDR1 is MNHNS, CDR2 SASEGT, per germline. MiXCR was run by TCRdb on the RACE reads, yielding one entry per CDR3 protein. The repertoire holds tens of thousands of distinct CDR3 sequences, 13% seen once, with around 5.8% in the top ten.

The receptor's source is a woman aged 50 to 60 with alopecia areata. Some clones in this sample may be carry-over from other donors' samples. The chain employs TRBV6-1 and TRBJ1-1; TRBD1 agrees at 8 bases. The sample here was whole blood, taken in connection with sensitization to the hapten diphenylcyclopropenone (DPC). This CDR3 reads CASSHDRGTEAFF. CDR3 coding DNA: TGTGCCAGCAGTCACGACAGGGGAACTGAAGCTTTCTTT.